The subject of this entry is one T cell receptor beta chain. Its antigen is not known. The repertoire was sequenced with immunoSEQ multiplex PCR; TCRdb's copy has only in-frame clones and lacks some. In the table there are approximately 120,000 clones, nearly 90% of which are singletons. The data were taken from a study of T cell responses to AZD1222 COVID-19 vaccine. Study-wide results and limits: Seropositive status at baseline applied to only five or six AZD1222 recipients. The CD4 TCRs associated with vaccination extended across spike and predominated at 160-218 and 743-854. Females outnumbered males among donors, who were mostly white British; clonal diversity was possibly underestimated.

The ends were cut back, 4 bases at V and 3 bases at J, with 13 bases in the middle. CDR1 is SGHTA and CDR2 is FQGNSA in the germline V gene. This CDR3 region has 14 residues. The sequence derives from an adult in good health. The starting material was peripheral blood, obtained on day 0 of AZD1222 vaccination. J is TRBJ2-7 and V is TRBV7-2; unclear D gene. The CDR3 DNA reads TGTGCCAGCAGCTCAAAGGCAATGTTCTACGAGCAGTACTTC. It encodes CASSSKAMFYEQYF.